This T cell receptor beta chain was obtained from a study of control samples from healthy donors and cancer patients. TCRdb keeps only in-frame clones here, not all; method: immunoSEQ multiplex PCR. The table includes about 220,000 clones, just under 95% detected once. The CDR3 length is 16 residues. CDR1 KGHSH and CDR2 LQKENI come from the germline V gene. V lost 3 bases and J lost 5; bases outside the gene matches: 11. The V call is TRBV18, the J call TRBJ2-7, with TRBD1 matching 9 bases. Sample: blood. The receptor comes from a man aged 45-65 years in good health. The CDR3 DNA reads as TGTGCCAGCTCACCGACGGGGACAGGGTTGCCCCACGAGCAGTACTTC. Translated, it gives CASSPTGTGLPHEQYF.